The rows below give T cell receptor beta chains drawn from one sample of a study of blood T cell repertoires in COVID-19. Libraries were prepared by immunoSEQ multiplex PCR; TCRdb keeps only in-frame clonotypes and omits some of them. This table holds fewer than 450,000 clones, less than 95% found once. The specimen was PBMCs or T cells enriched from blood (not recorded which). The receptors were sampled from a man aged 18-30 years who had recovered from COVID-19. Both conserved end residues are trimmed from each CDR3. The D gene is left open where the match is weak.

d_gene	v_gene	CDR3aa
NA	TRBV20-1	SASDRRGGNTIY
TRBD1	TRBV9	ASSVAPRGLDGELF
TRBD2	TRBV24-1	ATSDSRRGGNTGELF
NA	TRBV5-4	ASSRYARGTDTQY
NA	TRBV2	ASSVNRGGGTGELF
NA	TRBV7-2	ASSPTQGGYGYT
NA	TRBV11-2	ASSLSGLLNTEAF
NA	TRBV19	ASSIDTGLGGYT
NA	TRBV28	ASSLVQLSSYNEQF
NA	TRBV7-8	ASSLSGTYEQY
TRBD1	TRBV2	ASSWDRARIIG
NA	TRBV2	ASGGLGGHYNEQF
TRBD1	TRBV19	ASSPGQNMNTEAF
TRBD1	TRBV6-5	ASGQRDRQPQH